What follows is one T cell receptor beta chain and its context. Its antigen is undetermined. This record belongs to a study of T cell responses to AZD1222 COVID-19 vaccine. CDR1 and CDR2 from the germline V gene are MDHEN and SYDVKM. CDR3 length equals 13 residues. V gave up 4 bases and J gave up 3 bases, with 9 bases separating them. The study, taken as a whole, reports: When two AZD1222 doses had been given, Spike-specific TCR breadth and depth rose.

Some clones are missing from TCRdb's copy, which holds only in-frame ones; the method was immunoSEQ multiplex PCR. The sample includes about 93,000 clones, roughly 89% seen only once; the top ten take approximately 2.6%. Here the sequenced sample was peripheral blood, taken on day 0 of MenACWY control vaccination. The V gene is TRBV28, the J gene TRBJ1-2, with a tentative D call TRBD1 (6 bases). The receptor was derived from an adult in good health. The CDR3 nucleotides read TGTGCCAGCAGTTGGGGGGCTGACTATGGCTACACCTTC. This gives the protein CASSWGADYGYTF.